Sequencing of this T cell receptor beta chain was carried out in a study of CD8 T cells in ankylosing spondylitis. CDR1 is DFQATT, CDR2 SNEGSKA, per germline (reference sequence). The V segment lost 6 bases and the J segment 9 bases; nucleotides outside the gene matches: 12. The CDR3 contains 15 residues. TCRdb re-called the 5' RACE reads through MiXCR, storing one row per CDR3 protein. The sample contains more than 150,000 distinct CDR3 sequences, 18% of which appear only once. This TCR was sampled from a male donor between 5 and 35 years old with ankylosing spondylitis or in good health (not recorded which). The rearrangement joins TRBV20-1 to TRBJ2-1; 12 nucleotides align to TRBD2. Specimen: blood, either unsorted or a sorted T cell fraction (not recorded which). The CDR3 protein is CSATPMVLAGGEQFF. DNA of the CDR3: TGCAGTGCGACACCGATGGTACTAGCGGGAGGTGAGCAGTTCTTC.